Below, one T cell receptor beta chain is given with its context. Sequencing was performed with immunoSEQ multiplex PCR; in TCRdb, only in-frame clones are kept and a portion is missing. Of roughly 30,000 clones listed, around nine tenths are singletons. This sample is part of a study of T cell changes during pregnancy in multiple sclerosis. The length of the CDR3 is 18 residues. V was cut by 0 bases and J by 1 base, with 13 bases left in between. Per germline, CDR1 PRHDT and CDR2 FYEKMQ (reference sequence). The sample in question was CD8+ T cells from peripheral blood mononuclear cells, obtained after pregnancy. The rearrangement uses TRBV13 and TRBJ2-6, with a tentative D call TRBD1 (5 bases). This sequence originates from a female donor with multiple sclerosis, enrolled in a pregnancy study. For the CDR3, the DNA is TGTGCCAGCAGCTTAGGATATAAAGGGGAATCTGGGGCCAACGTCCTGACTTTC. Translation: CASSLGYKGESGANVLTF.